This T cell receptor beta chain stems from a study of early T cells in non-severe SARS-CoV-2 infection. Study details: Chains from this unsorted whole-blood bulk RNA could not be paired.

Germline V gene lookup returns CDR1 SQVTM and CDR2 ANQGSEA. Trimming took 6 bases from V and 0 from J, leaving 14 bases between them. The CDR3 length is 14 residues. Findings of the study overall: Clonotype matching in VDJdb favored anti-spike CD8 responses and did not capture private and CD4 specificities.

Notes on this clonotype: Its antigen remains unidentified.

Individual cDNA molecules carried attached unique molecular identifiers. Using its own MiXCR run on the 5' RACE reads, TCRdb lists one record per CDR3 protein. The sample records some 120,000 distinct CDR3 sequences, under 15% being singletons. Source material: whole blood. This clonotype was obtained from an adult who was a healthcare worker with PCR-confirmed SARS-CoV-2 infection or an uninfected control (not recorded which). This chain links TRBV29-1 with TRBJ1-2; D remains ambiguous. As DNA, the CDR3 is TGCAGCGTCATAATCGGGAGTTCTAACTATGGCTACACCTTC. Residues: CSVIIGSSNYGYTF. Looking up the rest from reference TRBV29-1 and TRBJ1-2 gives the full variable domain: SAVISQKPSRDICQRGTSLTIQCQVDSQVTMMFWYRQQPGQSLTLIATANQGSEATYESGFVIDKFPISRPNLTFSTLTVSNMSPEDSSIYLCSVIIGSSNYGYTFGSGTRLTVV.